This TCR beta chain was found in a study of T-cell reconstitution after alpha-beta-depleted transplantation in children. Using unique molecular identifiers, the investigators prepared the TCRbeta library. TCRdb called the PCR reads again in MiXCR, with one record for every CDR3 protein. Counted here are roughly 590,000 distinct CDR3 sequences, roughly 15% occurring once; the ten biggest clones make up 1.1%. With 5 bases removed from V and 12 bases from J, the gap between germline ends came to 17 bases. The length of the CDR3 is 13 residues. Looked up from germline, CDR1 is SEHNR and CDR2 is FQNEAQ (reference sequence).

The origin of this receptor is a human donor who donated a stem cell graft to a child with acute myeloid leukemia. The V call is TRBV7-9, the J call TRBJ2-1; D gene unclear. Sample: PBMCs from the stem cell graft donor, taken from the stem cell graft. CDR3 sequence reads: CASSKAVFEGQFF. The CDR3 DNA is TGTGCCAGCAGCAAGGCGGTTTTCGAAGGGCAGTTCTTC.